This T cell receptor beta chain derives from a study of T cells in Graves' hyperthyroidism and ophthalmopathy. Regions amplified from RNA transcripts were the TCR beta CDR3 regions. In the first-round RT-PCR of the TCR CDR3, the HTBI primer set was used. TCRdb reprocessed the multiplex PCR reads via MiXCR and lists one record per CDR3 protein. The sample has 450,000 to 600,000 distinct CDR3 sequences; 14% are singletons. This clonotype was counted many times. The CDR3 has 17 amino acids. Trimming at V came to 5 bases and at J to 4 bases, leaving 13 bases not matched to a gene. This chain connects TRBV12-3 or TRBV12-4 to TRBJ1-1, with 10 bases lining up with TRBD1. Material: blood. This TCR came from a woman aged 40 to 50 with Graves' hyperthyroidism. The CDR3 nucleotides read TGTGCCAGCAGTCCTAGATATCAGACAGGGGGCGGCACTGAAGCTTTCTTT. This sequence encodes CASSPRYQTGGGTEAFF.